This T cell receptor beta chain was documented in a study of OX40 agonist ivuxolimab in advanced cancers. Study summary: At 0.01 to 10 mg/kg, ivuxolimab was administered intravenously to patients every 2 weeks. Among those enrolled, mean age was about 63 years (range 23 to 79) and 75% to 90% were male. Around 40% of patients had received prior checkpoint inhibitor therapy.

TCRdb's copy holds only in-frame clones and misses some; the assay was immunoSEQ multiplex PCR. The sample holds 30,000 to 40,000 clones, roughly 90% seen once. Study conclusions and caveats: Relative to CD4+, CD8+ T cells held more expanded clones on average.

The CDR3 spans 15 residues. The V end lost 7 bases, the J end lost 6 bases, and 22 bases lay between the germline ends. The germline V gene encodes CDR1 MNHEY and CDR2 SVGAGI. In the case of this clone: Its specificity is unknown.

The sequence came from an adult with an advanced solid tumor such as melanoma, head and neck, liver or kidney cancer. The chain combines TRBV6-5 with TRBJ2-7; D may be TRBD1 or TRBD2 (5 bases each). The sequencing here drew on CD4+ or CD8+ T cells sorted from blood, taken in a trial of the OX40 agonist ivuxolimab. The CDR3 DNA follows: TGTGCCAGCACCCTCCGGGACGCCGGGACCGGCGAGCAGTACTTC. Its protein product is CASTLRDAGTGEQYF.